The subject of this entry is one T cell receptor beta chain. Its antigen is undetermined. This sample is part of a study of response to subunit inactivated influenza vaccine. Regarding the study as a whole: Researchers suggested that each seasonal influenza vaccination recruits few new T cells.

J lost 4 bases, V lost 6 bases, and 11 bases had no gene match. The CDR3 runs to 15 residues. MiXCR was run by TCRdb on the RT-PCR reads, yielding one entry per CDR3 protein. The data contain about 520,000 distinct CDR3 sequences, roughly 27% of them singletons. The sequences come from CD4+ T cells sorted from PBMCs, collected around 5 days after vaccination. The gene calls are TRBV12-3 or TRBV12-4 and TRBJ1-2; 7 positions agree with TRBD1. This sequence originates from a middle-aged man who received an inactivated influenza vaccine. CDR3 loop: CASRNRDSRSYGYTF. The CDR3 DNA reads as TGTGCCAGCAGGAACCGGGACAGTAGAAGCTATGGCTACACCTTC.